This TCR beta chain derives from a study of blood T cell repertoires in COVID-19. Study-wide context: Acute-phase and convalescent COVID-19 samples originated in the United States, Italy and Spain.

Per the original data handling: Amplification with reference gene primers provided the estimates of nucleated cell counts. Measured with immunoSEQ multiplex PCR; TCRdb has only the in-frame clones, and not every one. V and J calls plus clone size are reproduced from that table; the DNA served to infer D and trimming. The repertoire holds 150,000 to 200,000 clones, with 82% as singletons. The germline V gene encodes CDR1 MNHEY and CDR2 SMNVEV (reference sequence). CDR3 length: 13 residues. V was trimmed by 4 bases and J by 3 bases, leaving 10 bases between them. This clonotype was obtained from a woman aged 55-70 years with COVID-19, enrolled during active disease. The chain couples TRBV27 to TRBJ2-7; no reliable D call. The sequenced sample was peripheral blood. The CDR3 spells CASSWSTRYEQYF. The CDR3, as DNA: TGTGCCAGCAGTTGGTCTACGCGCTACGAGCAGTACTTC.